This T cell receptor beta chain originates from a study of beta chain features in type 1 diabetes. General study results and limits: Patients with Type 1 diabetes showed moderately but significantly shorter TCRB CDR3s in all four CD4+ subsets. Although PCR might favor shorter templates, it would do so equally in patients and controls.

V shed 7 bases and J shed 0 bases, with 10 bases lying between them. Germline CDR1 is SQVTM and CDR2 is ANQGSEA. This CDR3 is 13 amino acids long. The investigators reverse transcribed all of the isolated RNA, so they sequenced expressed TCRB transcripts. The table came from immunoSEQ multiplex PCR; TCRdb's copy has only in-frame clones and leaves some out. The sample includes 120,000 or so clones, 17% of them seen just once. This clone was detected only a few times. The antigen is not known. The chain carries TRBV29-1 and TRBJ2-4, with D perhaps TRBD2 (5 bases). The sequence was collected from a man younger than 35 with type 1 diabetes. The sequenced material came from central memory CD4+ T cells from blood. The CDR3 reads CSASGLAKNIQYF. DNA for the CDR3: TGCAGCGCCTCCGGACTAGCCAAAAACATTCAGTACTTC.